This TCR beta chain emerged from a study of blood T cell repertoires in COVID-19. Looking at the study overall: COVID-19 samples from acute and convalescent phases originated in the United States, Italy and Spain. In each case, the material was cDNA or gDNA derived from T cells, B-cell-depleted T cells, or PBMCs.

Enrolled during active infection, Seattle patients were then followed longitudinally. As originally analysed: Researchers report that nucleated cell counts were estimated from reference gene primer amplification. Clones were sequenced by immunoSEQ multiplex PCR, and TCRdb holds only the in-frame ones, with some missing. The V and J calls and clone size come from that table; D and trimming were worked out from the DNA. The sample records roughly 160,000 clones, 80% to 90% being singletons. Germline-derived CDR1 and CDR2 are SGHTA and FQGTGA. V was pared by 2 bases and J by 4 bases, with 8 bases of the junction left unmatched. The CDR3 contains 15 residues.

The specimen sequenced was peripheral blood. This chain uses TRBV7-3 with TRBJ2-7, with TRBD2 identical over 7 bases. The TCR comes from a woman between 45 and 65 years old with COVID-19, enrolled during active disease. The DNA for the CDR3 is TGTGCCAGCAGCTTAGGCGCTAGCGGAGTTTACGAGCAGTACTTC. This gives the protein CASSLGASGVYEQYF.